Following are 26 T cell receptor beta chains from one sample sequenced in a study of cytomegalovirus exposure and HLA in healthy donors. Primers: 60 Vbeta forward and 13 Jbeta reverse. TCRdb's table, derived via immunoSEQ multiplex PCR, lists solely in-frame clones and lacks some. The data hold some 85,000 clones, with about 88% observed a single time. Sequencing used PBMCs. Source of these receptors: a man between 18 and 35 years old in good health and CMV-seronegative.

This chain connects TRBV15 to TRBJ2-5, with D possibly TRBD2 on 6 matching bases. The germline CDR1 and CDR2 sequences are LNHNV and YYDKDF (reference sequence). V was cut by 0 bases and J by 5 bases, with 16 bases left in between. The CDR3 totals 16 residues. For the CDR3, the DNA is TGTGCCACCAGCAGAGATCTCGGCGGTGGGGGGGAGACCCAGTACTTC. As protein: CATSRDLGGGGETQYF.

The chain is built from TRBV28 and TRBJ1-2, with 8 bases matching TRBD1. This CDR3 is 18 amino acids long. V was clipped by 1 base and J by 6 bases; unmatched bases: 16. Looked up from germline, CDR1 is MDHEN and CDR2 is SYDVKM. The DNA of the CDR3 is TGTGCCAGCAGTTTATTGGGGGACAGGAAGTATAAGGTTGATGGCTACACCTTC. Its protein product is CASSLLGDRKYKVDGYTF.

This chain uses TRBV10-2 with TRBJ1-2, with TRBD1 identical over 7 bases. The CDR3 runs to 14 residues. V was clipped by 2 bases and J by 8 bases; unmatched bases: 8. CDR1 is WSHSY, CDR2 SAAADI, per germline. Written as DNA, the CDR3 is TGCGCCAGCAGTGAGGGGGACAGTCCGTGGGGCTACACCTTC. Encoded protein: CASSEGDSPWGYTF.

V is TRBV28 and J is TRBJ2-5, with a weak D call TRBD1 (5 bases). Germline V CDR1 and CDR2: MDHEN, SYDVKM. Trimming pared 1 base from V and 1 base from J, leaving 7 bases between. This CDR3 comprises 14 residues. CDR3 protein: CASSLSDIQETQYF. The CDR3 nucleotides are TGTGCCAGCAGTTTATCGGACATCCAAGAGACCCAGTACTTC.

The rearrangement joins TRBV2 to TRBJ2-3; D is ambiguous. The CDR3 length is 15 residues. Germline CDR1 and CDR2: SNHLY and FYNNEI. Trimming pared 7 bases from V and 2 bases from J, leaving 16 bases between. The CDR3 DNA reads TGTGCCAGCACCCCAAAACCCTACCACACAGATACGCAGTATTTT. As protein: CASTPKPYHTDTQYF.

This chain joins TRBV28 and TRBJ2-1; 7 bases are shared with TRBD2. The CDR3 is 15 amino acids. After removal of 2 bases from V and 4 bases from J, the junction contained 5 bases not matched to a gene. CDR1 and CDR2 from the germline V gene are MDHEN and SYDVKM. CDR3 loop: CASSLAGERYNEQFF. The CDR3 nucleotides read TGTGCCAGCAGTTTAGCGGGAGAGAGGTACAATGAGCAGTTCTTC. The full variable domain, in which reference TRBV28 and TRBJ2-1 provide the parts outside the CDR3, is DVKVTQSSRYLVKRTGEKVFLECVQDMDHENMFWYRQDPGLGLRLIYFSYDVKMKEKGDIPEGYSVSREKKERFSLILESASTNQTSMYLCASSLAGERYNEQFFGPGTRLTVL.

As DNA, the CDR3 is TGCGCCAGCAGCTTGGGACTAGCGGGAGGGCGAGTCTACAATGAGCAGTTCTTC. It is translated as CASSLGLAGGRVYNEQFF. The chain has TRBV5-1 and TRBJ2-1; 14 positions match TRBD2. The V gene end was trimmed by 0 bases and the J gene end by 3 bases; junction bases not matched to a gene: 5. The germline CDR1 and CDR2 sequences are SGHRS and YFSETQ. This CDR3 is built from 18 residues.

This CDR3 reads CASSTSQGGLSGANVLTF. For the CDR3, the DNA is TGTGCCAGTAGTACGTCACAGGGGGGTCTCTCTGGGGCCAACGTCCTGACTTTC. V gene TRBV19 combines with J gene TRBJ2-6; 8 positions match TRBD1. V was clipped by 4 bases and J by 0 bases; unmatched bases: 8. Germline V gene data show CDR1 as LNHDA and CDR2 as SQIVND (reference sequence). The CDR3 is made up of 18 amino acids.

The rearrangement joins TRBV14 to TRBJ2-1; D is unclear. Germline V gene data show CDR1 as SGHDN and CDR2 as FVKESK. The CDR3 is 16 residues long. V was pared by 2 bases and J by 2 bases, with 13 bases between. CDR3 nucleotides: TGTGCCAGCAGCCAATCCCCCAGGCTCCCCTACAATGAGCAGTTCTTC. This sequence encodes CASSQSPRLPYNEQFF. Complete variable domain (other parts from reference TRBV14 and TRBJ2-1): EAGVTQFPSHSVIEKGQTVTLRCDPISGHDNLYWYRRVMGKEIKFLLHFVKESKQDESGMPNNRFLAERTGGTYSTLKVQPAELEDSGVYFCASSQSPRLPYNEQFFGPGTRLTVL.

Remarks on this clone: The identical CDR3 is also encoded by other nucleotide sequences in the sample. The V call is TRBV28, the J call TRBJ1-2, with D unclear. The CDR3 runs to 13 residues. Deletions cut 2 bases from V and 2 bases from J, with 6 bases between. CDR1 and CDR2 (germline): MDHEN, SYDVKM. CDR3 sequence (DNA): TGTGCCAGCAGTTTAACGGGGAACTATGGCTACACCTTC. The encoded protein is CASSLTGNYGYTF.

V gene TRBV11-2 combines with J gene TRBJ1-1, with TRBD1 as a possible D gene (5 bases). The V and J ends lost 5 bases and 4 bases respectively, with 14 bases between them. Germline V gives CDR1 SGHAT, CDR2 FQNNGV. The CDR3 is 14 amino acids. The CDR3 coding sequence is TGTGCCAGCAGCCCCCAGGGATTACTCACTGAAGCTTTCTTT. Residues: CASSPQGLLTEAFF.

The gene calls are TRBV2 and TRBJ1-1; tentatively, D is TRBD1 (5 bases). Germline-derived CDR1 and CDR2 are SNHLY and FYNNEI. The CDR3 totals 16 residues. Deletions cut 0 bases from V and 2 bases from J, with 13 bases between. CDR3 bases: TGTGCCAGCAGTGAAGCGGATGGGGCAAGAAACACTGAAGCTTTCTTT. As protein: CASSEADGARNTEAFF.

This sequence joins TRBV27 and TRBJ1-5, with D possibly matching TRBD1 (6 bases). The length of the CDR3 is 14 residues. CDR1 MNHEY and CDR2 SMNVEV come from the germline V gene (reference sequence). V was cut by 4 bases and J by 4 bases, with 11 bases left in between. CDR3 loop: CASSSRRGNQPQHF. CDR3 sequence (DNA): TGTGCCAGCAGTTCCCGCAGGGGTAATCAGCCCCAGCATTTT.

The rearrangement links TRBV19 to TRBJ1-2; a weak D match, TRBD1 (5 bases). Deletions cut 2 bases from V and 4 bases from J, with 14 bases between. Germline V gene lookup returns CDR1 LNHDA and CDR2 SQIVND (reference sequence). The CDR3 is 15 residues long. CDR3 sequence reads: CASSISPGMIYGYTF. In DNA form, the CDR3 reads TGTGCCAGTAGTATATCACCAGGGATGATCTATGGCTACACCTTC.

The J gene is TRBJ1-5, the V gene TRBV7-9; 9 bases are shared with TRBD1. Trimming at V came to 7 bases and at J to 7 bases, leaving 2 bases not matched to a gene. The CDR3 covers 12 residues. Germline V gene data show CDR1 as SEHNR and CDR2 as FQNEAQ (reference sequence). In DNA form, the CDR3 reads TGTGCCAGCAACACAGGGGGCCAGCCCCAGCATTTT. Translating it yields CASNTGGQPQHF.

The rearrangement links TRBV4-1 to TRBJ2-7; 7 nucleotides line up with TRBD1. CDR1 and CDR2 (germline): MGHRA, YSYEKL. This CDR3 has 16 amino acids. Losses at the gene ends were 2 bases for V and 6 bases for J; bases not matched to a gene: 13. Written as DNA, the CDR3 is TGCGCCAGCAGCCAAACAGGGGTTCTTTTGAGGCGCGAGCAGTACTTC. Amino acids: CASSQTGVLLRREQYF.

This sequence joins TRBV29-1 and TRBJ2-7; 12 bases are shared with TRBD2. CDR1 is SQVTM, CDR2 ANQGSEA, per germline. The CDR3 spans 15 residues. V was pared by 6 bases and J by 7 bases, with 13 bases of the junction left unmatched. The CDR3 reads CSVSRLAGDWEEQYF. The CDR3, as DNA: TGCAGCGTCAGCAGACTAGCGGGGGACTGGGAGGAGCAGTACTTC.

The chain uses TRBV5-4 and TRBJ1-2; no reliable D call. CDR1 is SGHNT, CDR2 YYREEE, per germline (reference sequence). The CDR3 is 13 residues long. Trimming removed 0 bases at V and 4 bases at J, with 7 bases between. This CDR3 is CASSLAGLYGYTF. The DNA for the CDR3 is TGTGCCAGCAGCTTGGCAGGTCTCTATGGCTACACCTTC.

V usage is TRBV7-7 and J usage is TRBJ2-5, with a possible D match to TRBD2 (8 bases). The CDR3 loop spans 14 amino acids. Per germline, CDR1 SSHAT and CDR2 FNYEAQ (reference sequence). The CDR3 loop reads CASGNRGFEETQYF. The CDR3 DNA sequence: TGTGCTAGCGGGAACAGGGGATTCGAAGAGACCCAGTACTTC. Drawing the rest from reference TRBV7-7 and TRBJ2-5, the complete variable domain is GAGVSQSPRYKVTKRGQDVTLRCDPISSHATLYWYQQALGQGPEFLTYFNYEAQPDKSGLPSDRFSAERPEGSISTLTIQRTEQRDSAMYRCASGNRGFEETQYFGPGTRLLVL.

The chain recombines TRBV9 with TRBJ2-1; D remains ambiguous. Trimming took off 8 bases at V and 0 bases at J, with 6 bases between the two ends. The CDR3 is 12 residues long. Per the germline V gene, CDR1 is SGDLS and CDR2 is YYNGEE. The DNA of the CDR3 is TGTGCCAGTAAGAGCTCCTACAATGAGCAGTTCTTC. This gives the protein CASKSSYNEQFF.

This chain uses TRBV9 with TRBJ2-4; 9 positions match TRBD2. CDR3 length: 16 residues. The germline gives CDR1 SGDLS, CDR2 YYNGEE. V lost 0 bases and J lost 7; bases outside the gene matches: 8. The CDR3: CASSVGSSGTGNIQYF. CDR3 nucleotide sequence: TGTGCCAGCAGCGTAGGTTCTAGCGGGACTGGTAACATTCAGTACTTC.

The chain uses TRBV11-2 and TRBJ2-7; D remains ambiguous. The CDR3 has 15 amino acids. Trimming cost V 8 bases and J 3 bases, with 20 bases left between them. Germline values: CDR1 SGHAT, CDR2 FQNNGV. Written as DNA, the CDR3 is TGTGCCAGCGGGCTCCAGGCGATAGAGAACTACGAGCAGTACTTC. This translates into CASGLQAIENYEQYF.

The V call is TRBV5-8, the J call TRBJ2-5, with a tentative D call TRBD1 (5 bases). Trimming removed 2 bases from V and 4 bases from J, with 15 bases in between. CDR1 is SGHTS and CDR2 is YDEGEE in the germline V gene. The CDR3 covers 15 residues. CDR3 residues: CASSFQADRGETQYF. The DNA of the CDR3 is TGTGCCAGCAGCTTTCAGGCGGATAGGGGAGAGACCCAGTACTTC. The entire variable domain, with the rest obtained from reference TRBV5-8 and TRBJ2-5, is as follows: EAGVTQSPTHLIKTRGQQATLRCSPISGHTSVYWYQQALGLGLQFLLWYDEGEERNRGNFPPRFSGRQFPNYSSELNVNALELEDSALYLCASSFQADRGETQYFGPGTRLLVL.

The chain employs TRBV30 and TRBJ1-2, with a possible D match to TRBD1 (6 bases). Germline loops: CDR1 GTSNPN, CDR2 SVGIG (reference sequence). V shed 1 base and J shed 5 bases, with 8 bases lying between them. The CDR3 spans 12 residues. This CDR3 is CAWSGQVYGYTF. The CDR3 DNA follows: TGTGCCTGGAGTGGACAGGTTTATGGCTACACCTTC.

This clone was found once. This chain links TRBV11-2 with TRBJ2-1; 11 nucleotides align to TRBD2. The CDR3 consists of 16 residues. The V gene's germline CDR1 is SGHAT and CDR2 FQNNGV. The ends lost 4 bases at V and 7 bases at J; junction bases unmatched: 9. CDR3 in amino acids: CASSSTLAGVRNEQFF. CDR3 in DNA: TGTGCCAGCAGCTCAACACTAGCGGGAGTACGGAATGAGCAGTTCTTC. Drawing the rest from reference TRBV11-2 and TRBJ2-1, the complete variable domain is EAGVAQSPRYKIIEKRQSVAFWCNPISGHATLYWYQQILGQGPKLLIQFQNNGVVDDSQLPKDRFSAERLKGVDSTLKIQPAKLEDSAVYLCASSSTLAGVRNEQFFGPGTRLTVL.

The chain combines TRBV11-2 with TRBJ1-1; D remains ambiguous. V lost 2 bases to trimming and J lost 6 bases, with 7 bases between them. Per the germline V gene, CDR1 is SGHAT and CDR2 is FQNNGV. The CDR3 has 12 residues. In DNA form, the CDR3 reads TGTGCCAGCAGCTTAATGTATGCTGAAGCTTTCTTT. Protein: CASSLMYAEAFF.